The clone carrying this T cell receptor (beta chain) was seen ten or more times. Its target is unknown. Universal primer sites and UMIs were introduced during 5'RACE template-switching synthesis of TCR cDNA. TCRdb re-called the 5' RACE reads with MiXCR, one entry per CDR3 protein. The data hold hundreds of thousands of distinct CDR3 sequences, with around 3.9% observed a single time. This specimen comes from a study of T cells after yellow fever vaccination. Study results and caveats: Sorted repertoires could include abundant contaminating clonotypes from bulk cells. A weaker secondary response peaked on day 5, the primary on day 15. Clonotypes shared by both compartments, CD4 and CD8, made up a small share.

Trimming removed 5 bases from V and 8 bases from J, with 13 bases in between. From germline, CDR1 is SGHTA and CDR2 FQGNSA. The CDR3 consists of 13 residues. Source: PBMCs, taken on the day of the yellow fever booster vaccination. V usage is TRBV7-2 and J usage is TRBJ2-1, with TRBD1 as a possible D gene (6 bases). The source is a man younger than 35 who received the YFV17D yellow fever vaccine. CDR3 bases: TGTGCCAGCAGCCCACCAGGGGCATATGAGCAGTTCTTC. Residues: CASSPPGAYEQFF. The variable domain in full, completed from reference TRBV7-2 and TRBJ2-1, reads GAGVSQSPSNKVTEKGKDVELRCDPISGHTALYWYRQSLGQGLEFLIYFQGNSAPDKSGLPSDRFSAERTGGSVSTLTIQRTQQEDSAVYLCASSPPGAYEQFFGPGTRLTVL.